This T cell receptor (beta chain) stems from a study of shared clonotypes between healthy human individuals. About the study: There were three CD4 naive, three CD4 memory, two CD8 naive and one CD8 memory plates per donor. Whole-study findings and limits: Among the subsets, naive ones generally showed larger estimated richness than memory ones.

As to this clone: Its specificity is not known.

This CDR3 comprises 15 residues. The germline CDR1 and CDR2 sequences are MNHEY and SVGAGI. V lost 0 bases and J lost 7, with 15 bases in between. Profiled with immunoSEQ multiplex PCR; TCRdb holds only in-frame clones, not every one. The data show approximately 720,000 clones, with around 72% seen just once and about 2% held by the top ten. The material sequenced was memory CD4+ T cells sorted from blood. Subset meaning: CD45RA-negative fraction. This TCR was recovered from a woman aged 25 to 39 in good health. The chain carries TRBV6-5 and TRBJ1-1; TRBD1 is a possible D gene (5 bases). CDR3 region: CASSYSKPRDFEAFF. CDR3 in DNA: TGTGCCAGCAGTTACTCGAAGCCCCGGGACTTTGAAGCTTTCTTT.